These T cell receptor beta chains were read from a single sample in a study of Tregs in tolerant kidney transplant recipients. Measured with immunoSEQ multiplex PCR; TCRdb has only the in-frame clones, and not every one. The profile covers under 85,000 clones, with around 90% appearing a single time and around 0.4% taken by the ten largest. Sequencing used CD4+ T cells from blood, obtained before the transplant. These receptor sequences come from a human donor who received a combined kidney and bone marrow transplant. CDR3s include the opening cysteine and the closing phenylalanine or tryptophan. A D gene is named only where the DNA matches it firmly. Clone size appears in some rows only: once, few, many, or a class for an expanded clone.

J gene | clone size | V gene | D gene | CDR3 protein | CDR3 DNA
TRBJ2-3 | - | TRBV18 | - | CASSPFPGDTQYF | TGTGCCAGCTCACCCTTCCCGGGGGATACGCAGTATTTT
TRBJ1-2 | few | TRBV9 | TRBD1 | CASSVGDRGEYGYTF | TGTGCCAGCAGCGTAGGAGACAGGGGAGAGTATGGCTACACCTTC
TRBJ1-2 | - | TRBV5-1 | TRBD1 | CASRTGERGYTF | TGCGCCAGCAGGACAGGGGAGCGGGGCTACACCTTC
TRBJ2-7 | once | TRBV5-4 | - | CASRPQGTYEQYF | TGTGCCAGCAGGCCCCAGGGGACCTACGAGCAGTACTTC
TRBJ1-4 | - | TRBV14 | - | CASSQVSARGEKLFF | TGTGCCAGCAGCCAAGTTTCGGCCAGGGGAGAAAAACTGTTTTTT
TRBJ1-5 | - | TRBV12-5 | TRBD1 | CASGLGTGNQPQHF | TGTGCTAGTGGTCTAGGGACAGGGAATCAGCCCCAGCATTTT
TRBJ1-2 | - | TRBV6-1 | - | CASRVTGLGYTF | TGTGCCAGCAGAGTCACAGGGTTGGGCTACACCTTC
TRBJ1-1 | - | TRBV7-3 | TRBD1 | CASSLQGKNTEAFF | TGTGCCAGCAGTCTACAGGGGAAGAACACTGAAGCTTTCTTT
TRBJ2-7 | - | TRBV6-5 | TRBD1 | CASSLESGQIPYEQYF | TGTGCCAGCAGTTTAGAATCGGGACAGATTCCCTACGAGCAGTACTTC
TRBJ1-5 | - | TRBV28 | TRBD1 | CASSFDRGNQPQHF | TGTGCCAGCAGTTTCGACAGGGGCAATCAGCCCCAGCATTTT
TRBJ2-3 | - | TRBV7-2 | - | CASSPFTDTQYF | TGTGCCAGCAGCCCTTTTACAGATACGCAGTATTTT
TRBJ1-4 | - | TRBV18 | - | CASSTTGKPTNEKLFF | TGTGCCAGCTCAACCACAGGGAAACCAACTAATGAAAAACTGTTTTTT
TRBJ2-7 | - | TRBV19 | TRBD2 | CASSQGLAGISGYEQYF | TGTGCCAGTAGTCAGGGACTAGCGGGAATATCCGGCTACGAGCAGTACTTC
TRBJ2-7 | - | TRBV5-1 | TRBD2 | CASSFSGSGNFNEQYF | TGCGCCAGCAGCTTTAGCGGGAGCGGAAACTTTAACGAGCAGTACTTC
TRBJ1-5 | - | TRBV2 | - | CASSGEYSNQPQHF | TGTGCCAGCAGCGGGGAATATAGCAATCAGCCCCAGCATTTT
TRBJ2-5 | - | TRBV28 | - | CASSLSGPVETQYF | TGTGCCAGCAGTTTGAGCGGTCCCGTGGAGACCCAGTACTTC
TRBJ2-5 | - | TRBV7-9 | - | CASSLLAVQETQYF | TGTGCCAGCAGCTTATTAGCTGTCCAAGAGACCCAGTACTTC
TRBJ2-5 | - | TRBV29-1 | TRBD2 | CSVESGGETQYF | TGCAGCGTTGAATCGGGGGGTGAGACCCAGTACTTC
TRBJ1-2 | few | TRBV7-9 | TRBD1 | CASSRDRAGYGYTF | TGTGCCAGCAGCAGGGACAGGGCGGGCTATGGCTACACCTTC
TRBJ2-7 | - | TRBV19 | - | CASSSHSEQYF | TGTGCCAGTTCATCCCATTCCGAGCAGTACTTC
TRBJ2-1 | - | TRBV12-5 | TRBD1 | CASATGADHSYNEQFF | TGTGCTAGTGCCACAGGGGCGGACCACTCTTACAATGAGCAGTTCTTC
TRBJ1-4 | - | TRBV4-1 | - | CASSQGRATNEKLFF | TGCGCCAGCAGCCAAGGGAGGGCAACTAATGAAAAACTGTTTTTT
TRBJ2-7 | - | TRBV2 | TRBD1 | CASTNQGTDYEQYF | TGTGCCAGCACTAATCAGGGGACAGATTACGAGCAGTACTTC
TRBJ2-1 | - | TRBV7-2 | TRBD1 | CASTPPGQISNEQFF | TGTGCCAGCACCCCACCGGGACAGATCTCCAATGAGCAGTTCTTC
TRBJ2-1 | - | TRBV11-2 | - | CASTIDPSGMSYNEQFF | TGTGCCAGCACCATTGACCCCAGCGGTATGTCCTACAATGAGCAGTTCTTC
TRBJ2-5 | - | TRBV19 | TRBD1 | CASSQGQGRETQYF | TGTGCCAGTAGTCAGGGACAGGGGCGAGAGACCCAGTACTTC
TRBJ1-2 | - | TRBV6-5 | - | CASRSGFSYGYTF | TGTGCCAGCAGGTCAGGGTTTAGCTATGGCTACACCTTC
TRBJ2-1 | - | TRBV18 | TRBD1 | CASSPRWTGTYNEQFF | TGTGCCAGCTCACCCCGGTGGACAGGGACCTACAATGAGCAGTTCTTC
TRBJ2-5 | - | TRBV2 | TRBD2 | CASSWDYVGETQYF | TGTGCCAGCAGTTGGGACTATGTGGGGGAGACCCAGTACTTC
TRBJ2-2 | - | TRBV27 | TRBD1 | CASSSLTGFYTGELFF | TGTGCCAGCAGTTCCCTGACAGGGTTTTACACCGGGGAGCTGTTTTTT
TRBJ2-7 | few | TRBV7-9 | TRBD1 | CASSSWDRGSYEQYF | TGTGCCAGCAGTTCTTGGGACAGGGGCTCCTACGAGCAGTACTTC
TRBJ2-3 | - | TRBV9 | TRBD1 | CASSVGGTGVGTDTQYF | TGTGCCAGCAGCGTAGGCGGGACAGGGGTAGGCACAGATACGCAGTATTTT
TRBJ2-2 | - | TRBV6-1 | - | CASREGLIGELFF | TGTGCCAGCAGGGAAGGACTTATCGGGGAGCTGTTTTTT
TRBJ2-1 | - | TRBV27 | - | CASSRGQGKSDEQFF | TGTGCCAGCAGTAGGGGTCAGGGAAAGAGCGATGAGCAGTTCTTC
TRBJ2-3 | - | TRBV10-2 | TRBD1 | CASRRATGSTDTQYF | TGCGCCAGCAGAAGAGCGACAGGGAGCACAGATACGCAGTATTTT
TRBJ2-5 | - | TRBV7-3 | TRBD2 | CASSYSGRAGETQYF | TGTGCCTCCTCCTATAGCGGGAGGGCCGGGGAGACCCAGTACTTC
TRBJ2-7 | once | TRBV28 | TRBD1 | CASSWSGTGAYEQYF | TGTGCCAGCAGTTGGTCCGGGACAGGGGCCTACGAGCAGTACTTC
TRBJ2-7 | - | TRBV25-1 | - | CASSVIPETQYF | TGTGCCAGCAGTGTAATTCCCGAGACACAGTACTTC
TRBJ2-1 | once | TRBV7-3 | - | CASSAAGTYYNEQFF | TGTGCCAGCAGCGCCGCCGGGACTTACTACAATGAGCAGTTCTTC
TRBJ1-1 | - | TRBV29-1 | TRBD1 | CSVEDRRDTEAFF | TGCAGCGTGGAGGACAGGAGGGACACTGAAGCTTTCTTT
TRBJ2-2 | - | TRBV4-2 | - | CASSQDLRGTGELFF | TGTGCCAGCAGCCAAGATTTACGAGGGACCGGGGAGCTGTTTTTT
TRBJ1-3 | - | TRBV6-1 | TRBD1 | CASSVEQGVSGNTIYF | TGTGCCAGCAGTGTCGAACAGGGGGTCTCTGGAAACACCATATATTTT
TRBJ2-3 | - | TRBV7-8 | - | CASSLVPAGGTDTQYF | TGTGCCAGCAGCTTAGTCCCAGCCGGAGGGACAGATACGCAGTATTTT
TRBJ2-6 | once | TRBV6-1 | - | CASSDGGVRSGANVLTF | TGTGCCAGCAGTGACGGAGGGGTTCGATCTGGGGCCAACGTCCTGACTTTC
TRBJ2-7 | - | TRBV19 | - | CASSSSGHNYEQYF | TGTGCCAGTAGTTCAAGCGGGCACAACTACGAGCAGTACTTC
TRBJ1-1 | - | TRBV7-2 | - | CASSLDGEAFF | TGTGCCAGCAGCTTAGACGGTGAAGCTTTCTTT
TRBJ2-2 | - | TRBV6-5 | TRBD2 | CASRQLATTGELFF | TGTGCCAGCAGGCAACTAGCGACGACCGGGGAGCTGTTTTTT
TRBJ2-4 | - | TRBV19 | TRBD1 | CASSRQGAVAKNIQYF | TGTGCCAGTAGCAGACAGGGGGCCGTGGCCAAAAACATTCAGTACTTC
TRBJ2-1 | - | TRBV29-1 | - | CSVEARAGLYNEQFF | TGCAGCGTTGAAGCACGGGCGGGTCTATACAATGAGCAGTTCTTC
TRBJ2-1 | - | TRBV5-1 | TRBD2 | CASSQGLAGVDEQFF | TGCGCCAGCAGCCAGGGACTAGCGGGAGTGGATGAGCAGTTCTTC
TRBJ1-2 | few | TRBV2 | - | CASSETGLRNGYTF | TGTGCCAGCAGTGAAACAGGGCTGCGGAATGGCTACACCTTC
TRBJ1-2 | few | TRBV11-2 | - | CASSPRGEGADYGYTF | TGTGCCAGCAGCCCCCGGGGGGAGGGCGCCGACTATGGCTACACCTTC
TRBJ2-3 | - | TRBV10-1 | TRBD2 | CASSAPSGGGDTQYF | TGCGCCAGCAGTGCCCCTAGCGGGGGCGGGGATACGCAGTATTTT
TRBJ1-1 | - | TRBV18 | - | CASSPAGTFDTEAFF | TGTGCCAGCTCACCAGCCGGGACATTCGACACTGAAGCTTTCTTT
TRBJ2-5 | - | TRBV5-1 | - | CASREGWDQETQYF | TGCGCCAGCAGGGAGGGGTGGGACCAAGAGACCCAGTACTTC
TRBJ1-1 | - | TRBV14 | TRBD1 | CASSRGTGETEAFF | TGTGCCAGCAGTCGAGGGACAGGGGAGACTGAAGCTTTCTTT
TRBJ2-7 | - | TRBV21-1 | - | CASTQNYEQYF | TGTGCCAGCACCCAGAACTACGAGCAGTACTTC
TRBJ2-3 | - | TRBV6-5 | TRBD2 | CASRVAGSSTDTQYF | TGTGCCAGCCGGGTAGCGGGATCCAGCACAGATACGCAGTATTTT
TRBJ1-5 | - | TRBV9 | - | CASSVDSRGNQPQHF | TGTGCCAGCAGCGTAGATAGTCGGGGTAATCAGCCCCAGCATTTT
TRBJ2-2 | - | TRBV5-6 | - | CASSPWAPGELFF | TGTGCCAGCAGCCCCTGGGCCCCCGGGGAGCTGTTTTTT